This TCR beta chain was documented in a study of blood T cell repertoires in COVID-19. Across the whole study: The samples span acute and convalescent COVID-19 from the United States, Italy and Spain.

The V gene lost 1 base and the J gene lost 1 base, with 16 bases spanning the gap. Germline V gene data show CDR1 as MGHDK and CDR2 as SYGVNS. The CDR3 is made up of 17 amino acids. TCRdb keeps only in-frame clones here, not all; method: immunoSEQ multiplex PCR. Among around 100,000 clones listed, just under 90% were seen once. The rearrangement links TRBV25-1 to TRBJ1-2, with D unclear. The specimen was peripheral blood. The source is a human donor in a cohort sampled during active COVID-19. The DNA for the CDR3 is TGTGCCAGCAGTGAATCGGGTTCGATGTTATATAACTATGGCTACACCTTC. It codes for CASSESGSMLYNYGYTF.